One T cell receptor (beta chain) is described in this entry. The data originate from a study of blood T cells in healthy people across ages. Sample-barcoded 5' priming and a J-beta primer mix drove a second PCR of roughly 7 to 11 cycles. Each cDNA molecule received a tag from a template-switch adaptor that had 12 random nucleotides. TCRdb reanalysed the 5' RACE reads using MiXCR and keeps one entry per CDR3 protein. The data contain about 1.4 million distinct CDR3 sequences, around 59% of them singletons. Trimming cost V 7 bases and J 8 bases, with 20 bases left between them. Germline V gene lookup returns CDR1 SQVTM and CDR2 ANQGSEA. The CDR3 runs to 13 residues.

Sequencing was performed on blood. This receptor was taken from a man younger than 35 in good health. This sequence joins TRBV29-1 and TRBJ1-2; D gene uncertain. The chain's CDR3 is CSGRTGNLGGYTF. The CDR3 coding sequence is TGCAGCGGCCGGACTGGGAACCTAGGCGGCTACACCTTC.